The rows below give T cell receptor beta chains drawn from one sample of a study of blood T cell repertoires in COVID-19. Libraries were prepared by immunoSEQ multiplex PCR; TCRdb keeps only in-frame clonotypes and omits some of them. The sample holds 55,000 to 65,000 clones, 65% to 85% seen once. Specimen: peripheral blood. These receptors originate from a man aged 55 to 70 with acute or convalescent COVID-19. CDR3s include the opening cysteine and the closing phenylalanine or tryptophan. The order of the fields is clone size, D gene, V gene, J gene, CDR3 protein. The D gene is left open where the match is weak. Not all rows give a size; the values are once, few, many and, for expanded clones, a class.

abundance: .
d_gene: .
v_gene: TRBV7-6
j_gene: TRBJ1-2
CDR3aa: CASKPTRTGNYGYTF

abundance: .
d_gene: .
v_gene: TRBV5-1
j_gene: TRBJ1-2
CDR3aa: CASSLDPNQGYGYTF

abundance: few
d_gene: .
v_gene: TRBV5-5
j_gene: TRBJ2-2
CDR3aa: CASSLEQIRDINTGELFF

abundance: .
d_gene: .
v_gene: TRBV18
j_gene: TRBJ1-1
CDR3aa: CASSPSGGRTEAFF

abundance: .
d_gene: TRBD2
v_gene: TRBV7-2
j_gene: TRBJ2-1
CDR3aa: CASMMRSGTTQFF

abundance: .
d_gene: .
v_gene: TRBV24-1
j_gene: TRBJ1-5
CDR3aa: CATSQENQPQHF

abundance: .
d_gene: .
v_gene: TRBV6-5
j_gene: TRBJ2-1
CDR3aa: CATQGVTTYNEQFF

abundance: few
d_gene: TRBD1
v_gene: TRBV19
j_gene: TRBJ1-6
CDR3aa: CASSSQGYGNSPLHF

abundance: once
d_gene: .
v_gene: TRBV5-4
j_gene: TRBJ1-6
CDR3aa: CASSFKGAPYNSPLHF

abundance: .
d_gene: TRBD1
v_gene: TRBV10-3
j_gene: TRBJ1-1
CDR3aa: CAISVQGAWTEAFF

abundance: few
d_gene: .
v_gene: TRBV6-5
j_gene: TRBJ1-4
CDR3aa: CATSSTVPNEKLFF

abundance: .
d_gene: .
v_gene: TRBV15
j_gene: TRBJ1-3
CDR3aa: CATSTSVNSGNTIYF

abundance: .
d_gene: .
v_gene: TRBV29-1
j_gene: TRBJ1-1
CDR3aa: CSVADWVTEAFF

abundance: .
d_gene: .
v_gene: TRBV7-9
j_gene: TRBJ1-1
CDR3aa: CASSPRHVQNGTEAFF

abundance: .
d_gene: .
v_gene: TRBV5-1
j_gene: TRBJ1-1
CDR3aa: CASSPFTGNTEAFF

abundance: .
d_gene: TRBD2
v_gene: TRBV14
j_gene: TRBJ2-1
CDR3aa: CASSQDPTSGGYNEQFF

abundance: once
d_gene: .
v_gene: TRBV12-3/TRBV12-4
j_gene: TRBJ2-7
CDR3aa: CASSSFYEQYF

abundance: .
d_gene: TRBD1
v_gene: TRBV11-3
j_gene: TRBJ2-3
CDR3aa: CASSSRQDREGPDTQYF

abundance: .
d_gene: .
v_gene: TRBV2
j_gene: TRBJ2-3
CDR3aa: CASSEGTRGMAQYF

abundance: .
d_gene: TRBD1
v_gene: TRBV11-2
j_gene: TRBJ1-2
CDR3aa: CASSRVRGQDPYGYTF

abundance: few
d_gene: .
v_gene: TRBV2
j_gene: TRBJ2-1
CDR3aa: CASTGAQRSSYNEQFF

abundance: .
d_gene: TRBD1
v_gene: TRBV29-1
j_gene: TRBJ1-2
CDR3aa: CSVGGTGSSYGYTF

abundance: .
d_gene: .
v_gene: TRBV10-2
j_gene: TRBJ1-5
CDR3aa: CASSEQIYQPQHF

abundance: .
d_gene: .
v_gene: TRBV4-2
j_gene: TRBJ1-1
CDR3aa: CASSQDPAGVTEAFF

abundance: once
d_gene: .
v_gene: TRBV7-2
j_gene: TRBJ1-6
CDR3aa: CASSRSNSPLHF

abundance: .
d_gene: .
v_gene: TRBV7-9
j_gene: TRBJ2-7
CDR3aa: CASSVLPYEQYF

abundance: .
d_gene: TRBD1
v_gene: TRBV12-5
j_gene: TRBJ1-4
CDR3aa: CASGLTAGGNEKLFF

abundance: .
d_gene: .
v_gene: TRBV30
j_gene: TRBJ1-3
CDR3aa: CAWSKPGNTIYF

abundance: few
d_gene: TRBD1
v_gene: TRBV9
j_gene: TRBJ2-3
CDR3aa: CASSARTGGATDTQYF

abundance: .
d_gene: .
v_gene: TRBV11-2
j_gene: TRBJ1-1
CDR3aa: CASSLSFAGEAFF